The 26 T cell receptor beta chains below were found in one sample sequenced in a study of cytomegalovirus exposure and HLA in healthy donors. The PCR employed 60 Vbeta primers together with 13 Jbeta primers. Only in-frame clones appear in the TCRdb table, and some are missing; sequencing was by immunoSEQ multiplex PCR. This table has 150,000 or so clones, 75% to 80% appearing once. The material sequenced was PBMCs. The receptors shown here come from a man aged 45-65 years in good health and CMV-seropositive.

The chain couples TRBV19 to TRBJ2-3, with 12 nucleotides matching TRBD2. The CDR3 loop spans 15 amino acids. V shed 6 bases and J 3 bases; nucleotides not matched to a gene: 4. Germline loops: CDR1 LNHDA, CDR2 SQIVND (reference sequence). The CDR3 spells CASRPLAGGTDTQYF. The DNA of the CDR3 is TGTGCCAGTAGGCCCCTAGCGGGGGGGACAGATACGCAGTATTTT.

The chain uses TRBV2 and TRBJ2-3; 10 bases agree with TRBD2. The J segment lost 3 bases and the V segment lost 7 bases, leaving 4 bases of the junction unmatched. This CDR3 is 14 amino acids long. CDR1 SNHLY and CDR2 FYNNEI come from the germline V gene. The CDR3 DNA sequence: TGTGCCAGCATGCCTAGCGGGGGTACAGATACGCAGTATTTT. It codes for CASMPSGGTDTQYF.

V is TRBV6-5 and J is TRBJ1-2; D not resolved. Looked up from germline, CDR1 is MNHEY and CDR2 is SVGAGI. The CDR3 consists of 12 residues. Trimming removed 4 bases at V and 4 bases at J, with 7 bases between. CDR3 sequence reads: CASSFRGYGYTF. CDR3 DNA sequence: TGTGCCAGCAGTTTTCGAGGCTATGGCTACACCTTC.

V and J are TRBV30 and TRBJ1-6; 9 bases match TRBD1. Germline V gene sequence: CDR1 GTSNPN, CDR2 SVGIG (reference sequence). This CDR3 is 15 amino acids long. V gave up 2 bases and J gave up 9 bases; unmatched junction bases: 8. Here the CDR3 DNA reads TGTGCCTGGAGTCCCGGGACAGGGTATGTTTCACCCCTCCACTTT. Its translation is CAWSPGTGYVSPLHF.

V is TRBV5-4 and J is TRBJ1-1; D gene uncertain. The ends were cut back, 9 bases at V and 1 base at J, with 16 bases in the middle. Germline values: CDR1 SGHNT, CDR2 YYREEE (reference sequence). The CDR3 extends over 14 amino acids. The CDR3 sequence is CATQSPRQNTEAFF. As DNA, the CDR3 is TGTGCCACCCAGTCACCCAGACAGAACACTGAAGCTTTCTTT.

The CDR3 nucleotides read TGTGCCAGCAGCCAACAGACAGGGGTTAATTCACCCCTCCACTTT. This sequence encodes CASSQQTGVNSPLHF. The genes are TRBV14 and TRBJ1-6, with TRBD1 identical over 8 bases. CDR1 and CDR2 from the germline V gene are SGHDN and FVKESK. V was pared by 2 bases and J by 6 bases, with 3 bases of the junction left unmatched. This CDR3 comprises 15 residues.

The rearrangement uses TRBV13 and TRBJ2-7; perhaps TRBD2 as D (5 bases). V was trimmed by 5 bases and J by 0 bases, leaving 11 bases between them. The CDR3 extends over 14 amino acids. Germline lookup yields CDR1 PRHDT and CDR2 FYEKMQ (reference sequence). The CDR3 region has the DNA TGTGCCAGCAGCCGGGGTCTCAGCTCCTACGAGCAGTACTTC. The encoded protein is CASSRGLSSYEQYF.

The rearrangement uses TRBV28 and TRBJ1-2; 7 nucleotides align to TRBD1. Germline-derived CDR1 and CDR2 are MDHEN and SYDVKM. The CDR3 length is 14 residues. Germline trimming cut 5 bases from V and 8 bases from J; bases unmatched to any gene: 11. DNA for the CDR3: TGTGCCAGCAGTGACTCGACAGGGATGAAAGGCTACACCTTC. This encodes CASSDSTGMKGYTF.

The chain employs TRBV14 and TRBJ2-5, with 14 bases lining up with TRBD2. CDR1 SGHDN and CDR2 FVKESK come from the germline V gene. The CDR3 contains 16 residues. The V segment lost 6 bases and the J segment 2 bases; nucleotides outside the gene matches: 5. In DNA form, the CDR3 reads TGTGCCAGCAGACCTGGGACTAGCGGGGGACAAGAGACCCAGTACTTC. It specifies CASRPGTSGGQETQYF.

The chain combines TRBV6-1 with TRBJ2-5; possible D gene TRBD1, 6 bases. The J call could be wrong; TRBJ2-7 is a better fit for the DNA end. There are 13 residues in the CDR3. CDR1 MNHNS and CDR2 SASEGT come from the germline V gene. The CDR3 sequence: CASRTGTSYEQYF. CDR3 DNA: TGTGCCAGCAGGACCGGGACATCCTACGAGCAGTACTTC.

V is TRBV28 and J is TRBJ1-6; TRBD1 matches 9 bases. Unmatched junction bases numbered 7, after V lost 6 bases and J lost 10 bases. Germline CDR1 is MDHEN and CDR2 is SYDVKM. This CDR3 is built from 14 residues. Here the CDR3 reads CASSLGQGRSPLHF. The CDR3 nucleotides read TGTGCCAGCAGCCTGGGACAGGGACGGTCACCCCTCCACTTT.

Turning to this clone: Other DNA sequences within the sample encode an identical CDR3. The CDR3 nucleotides read TGCGCCAGCAGCACGGACAGTTACAATGAGCAGTTCTTC. Translating it yields CASSTDSYNEQFF. V is TRBV5-1 and J is TRBJ2-1, with a possible D match to TRBD1 (6 bases). Trimming pared 4 bases from V and 4 bases from J, leaving 9 bases between. Germline CDR1 reads SGHRS; CDR2 reads YFSETQ. The CDR3 loop spans 13 amino acids.

This rearrangement joins TRBV7-6 to TRBJ2-2; no reliable D call. The CDR3 runs to 15 residues. Germline V CDR1 and CDR2: SGHVS, FNYEAQ. V lost 4 bases and J lost 7, with 16 bases in between. In DNA, the CDR3 is TGTGCCAGCAGCTCCCAATATCTTGAGCTCGGGGAGCTGTTTTTT. Protein: CASSSQYLELGELFF.

This clone was picked up a small number of times. V usage is TRBV4-3 and J usage is TRBJ2-1; D may be TRBD1 (6 bases). V was trimmed by 0 bases and J by 0 bases, leaving 12 bases between them. CDR3 length: 17 residues. Per the germline V gene, CDR1 is LGHNA and CDR2 is YSLEER. CDR3 DNA sequence: TGCGCCAGCAGCCAAGATCTGGGGGCTAGCTCCTACAATGAGCAGTTCTTC. Residues: CASSQDLGASSYNEQFF.

This clone was seen only a few times. This chain connects TRBV7-6 to TRBJ2-5, with 9 bases that match TRBD1. This CDR3 comprises 15 residues. V lost 5 bases, J lost 2 bases, and 6 bases stayed unmatched. Germline values: CDR1 SGHVS, CDR2 FNYEAQ. Written as DNA, the CDR3 is TGTGCCAGCAGCACTTATGGACAGGGGCAAGAGACCCAGTACTTC. Encoded protein: CASSTYGQGQETQYF.

The V call is TRBV28, the J call TRBJ1-4; D unclear. This CDR3 contains 14 residues. The V gene's germline CDR1 is MDHEN and CDR2 SYDVKM. Trimming stripped 6 bases from V and 3 bases from J, with 11 bases between. CDR3 protein: CASRPGSANEKLFF. In DNA form, the CDR3 reads TGTGCCAGCAGGCCTGGCAGCGCTAATGAAAAACTGTTTTTT.

This clone was recorded once. V and J are TRBV7-9 and TRBJ2-1; perhaps TRBD2 as D (6 bases). CDR3 size: 13 residues. Trimming removed 5 bases at V and 6 bases at J, with 11 bases between. Germline V gene lookup returns CDR1 SEHNR and CDR2 FQNEAQ (reference sequence). The CDR3 DNA sequence: TGTGCCAGCAGCCCCGCCGGGGGCAATGAGCAGTTCTTC. Its protein product is CASSPAGGNEQFF. Full variable domain (rest looked up from reference TRBV7-9 and TRBJ2-1): DTGVSQNPRHKITKRGQNVTFRCDPISEHNRLYWYRQTLGQGPEFLTYFQNEAQLEKSRLLSDRFSAERPKGSFSTLEIQRTEQGDSAMYLCASSPAGGNEQFFGPGTRLTVL.

The chain combines TRBV7-8 with TRBJ2-7; 12 bases match TRBD2. The CDR3 covers 16 residues. Germline CDR1 reads SGHVS; CDR2 reads FQNEAQ. The V segment lost 1 base and the J segment 1 base; nucleotides outside the gene matches: 2. In DNA form, the CDR3 reads TGTGCCAGCAGCTTAGGCGGACTAGCGGGATCCTACGAGCAGTACGTC. The encoded protein is CASSLGGLAGSYEQYV.

The chain couples TRBV5-6 to TRBJ2-3; 9 nucleotides agree with TRBD1. CDR3 length: 17 residues. Per germline, CDR1 SGHDT and CDR2 YYEEEE. With 1 base clipped from V and 2 bases from J, the junction kept 8 bases outside the gene matches. CDR3: CASSLFRDRVPTDTQYF. For the CDR3, the DNA is TGTGCCAGCAGCTTGTTTCGGGACAGGGTCCCCACAGATACGCAGTATTTT.

V gene TRBV4-1 combines with J gene TRBJ2-5; 12 nucleotides match TRBD1. The CDR3 covers 17 residues. From germline, CDR1 is MGHRA and CDR2 YSYEKL. Trimming cost V 1 base and J 6 bases; bases outside gene matches: 9. CDR3 region: CASSQAPGTGGGKTQYF. In DNA, the CDR3 is TGCGCCAGCAGCCAAGCCCCCGGGACAGGGGGCGGGAAGACCCAGTACTTC.

This chain uses TRBV30 with TRBJ1-4; TRBD1 is a possible D gene (6 bases). The CDR3 loop spans 13 amino acids. Germline lookup yields CDR1 GTSNPN and CDR2 SVGIG (reference sequence). V shed 4 bases and J shed 4 bases, with 10 bases lying between them. CDR3 sequence: CAWNTGSNEKLFF. As DNA, the CDR3 is TGTGCCTGGAATACAGGGAGTAATGAAAAACTGTTTTTT. The entire variable domain, with the rest obtained from reference TRBV30 and TRBJ1-4, is as follows: SQTIHQWPATLVQPVGSPLSLECTVEGTSNPNLYWYRQAAGRGLQLLFYSVGIGQISSEVPQNLSASRPQDRQFILSSKKLLLSDSGFYLCAWNTGSNEKLFFGSGTQLSVL.

The V call is TRBV11-3, the J call TRBJ2-2, with a weak D call TRBD1 (5 bases). Germline V lookup: CDR1 SGHNT, CDR2 YENEEA. The V gene lost 1 base and the J gene lost 4 bases, with 7 bases spanning the gap. This CDR3 is 14 amino acids long. The CDR3 DNA reads as TGTGCCAGCAGCTTAGTAAGGGGCACCGGGGAGCTGTTTTTT. Its translation: CASSLVRGTGELFF.

Points on this clone: This sample includes further DNA sequences coding for the same CDR3. The J gene is TRBJ2-2, the V gene TRBV4-1; D gene ambiguous. Trimming stripped 0 bases from V and 7 bases from J, with 6 bases between. Germline lookup yields CDR1 MGHRA and CDR2 YSYEKL. This CDR3 comprises 13 residues. CDR3 sequence (DNA): TGCGCCAGCAGCCAAGATAGAGGCGGGGAGCTGTTTTTT. Amino acid sequence: CASSQDRGGELFF.

This chain uses TRBV5-1 with TRBJ2-7; the match to TRBD1 covers 9 bases. Germline lookup yields CDR1 SGHRS and CDR2 YFSETQ. The CDR3 loop spans 17 amino acids. V lost 0 bases and J lost 3; bases outside the gene matches: 10. CDR3 nucleotide sequence: TGCGCCAGCAGCTTGGAATCGAGCGACAGGGGGTTCTACGAGCAGTACTTC. It encodes CASSLESSDRGFYEQYF.

This clone appeared once. This chain joins TRBV5-6 and TRBJ2-7; perhaps TRBD1 as D (6 bases). The CDR3 extends over 12 amino acids. Germline-derived CDR1 and CDR2 are SGHDT and YYEEEE. V was shortened by 5 bases and J by 2 bases, with 8 bases between the two germline ends. CDR3 residues: CASSGGTYEQYV. Here the CDR3 DNA reads TGTGCCAGCAGTGGGGGCACCTACGAGCAGTACGTC.

The chain joins TRBV5-1 to TRBJ2-3; 8 bases are shared with TRBD2. The germline CDR1 and CDR2 sequences are SGHRS and YFSETQ. This CDR3 spans 14 amino acids. The V gene end was trimmed by 6 bases and the J gene end by 1 base; junction bases not matched to a gene: 4. CDR3 in DNA: TGCGCCAGCACCAGAGCGGGGGGCACAGATACGCAGTATTTT. Translation: CASTRAGGTDTQYF.